The 6 T cell receptor beta chains reported below all come from one sample, sequenced in a study of cytotoxic CD8 clonotypes in ibrutinib-treated CLL. The assay was immunoSEQ multiplex PCR, and TCRdb's table has in-frame clones only and misses some. The sample contains around 140,000 clones, approximately 80% of which appear only once. The sequenced sample was PBMCs, obtained after 36 months of ibrutinib treatment. The source is a human donor with chronic lymphocytic leukemia.

The chain carries TRBV19 and TRBJ2-7, with D tentatively TRBD1 (6 bases). Trimming shortened V by 0 bases and J by 6 bases, and 12 bases separated the two germline ends. This CDR3 spans 14 amino acids. Germline values: CDR1 LNHDA, CDR2 SQIVND (reference sequence). In nucleotides, the CDR3 is TGTGCCAGTAGTATAGATAGAACAGGGCGCGAGCAGTACTTC. This gives the protein CASSIDRTGREQYF.

The chain combines TRBV5-1 with TRBJ1-2; 7 nucleotides line up with TRBD1. V gave up 0 bases and J gave up 6 bases; unmatched junction bases: 8. The length of the CDR3 is 15 residues. Germline CDR1 is SGHRS and CDR2 is YFSETQ. The CDR3 loop is CASSLEVGGTDGYTF. CDR3 DNA sequence: TGCGCCAGCAGCTTGGAGGTTGGCGGGACAGATGGCTACACCTTC.

V is TRBV5-1 and J is TRBJ1-6; D not resolved. The CDR3 is made up of 14 amino acids. Trimming removed 0 bases from V and 5 bases from J, with 6 bases in between. Germline V lookup: CDR1 SGHRS, CDR2 YFSETQ. For the CDR3, the DNA is TGCGCCAGCAGCTTGGGGCAGGATAATTCACCCCTCCACTTT. Translating it yields CASSLGQDNSPLHF.

This chain connects TRBV4-1 to TRBJ2-1; the D gene could be TRBD1 or TRBD2 (5 bases each). The CDR3 sequence is 15 residues long. Germline assignment: CDR1 MGHRA and CDR2 YSYEKL. Trimming cost V 2 bases and J 4 bases, with 12 bases left between them. CDR3 DNA sequence: TGCGCCAGCAGCCAATCGGGACGGACATACAATGAGCAGTTCTTC. This gives the protein CASSQSGRTYNEQFF.

The chain links TRBV6-1 to TRBJ1-1; D remains ambiguous. Trimming took 7 bases from V and 0 from J, leaving 9 bases between them. Germline values: CDR1 MNHNS, CDR2 SASEGT. CDR3 length: 13 residues. The CDR3 sequence is CASKAQVNTEAFF. Written as DNA, the CDR3 is TGTGCCAGCAAGGCGCAGGTGAACACTGAAGCTTTCTTT.

The J gene is TRBJ2-7, the V gene TRBV4-2; D is uncertain. The germline CDR1 and CDR2 sequences are LGHNA and YNFKEQ. Trimming removed 4 bases at V and 5 bases at J, with 9 bases between. The CDR3 is made up of 12 amino acids. The CDR3 DNA reads as TGTGCCAGCAGCCGCCAACCGGACGAGCAGTACTTC. Protein product: CASSRQPDEQYF.